What follows is one TCR beta chain and its context. Germline V gene data show CDR1 as LGHDT and CDR2 as YNNKEL (reference sequence). The CDR3 is 14 amino acids. Trimming shortened V by 4 bases and J by 2 bases, and 12 bases separated the two germline ends. This sample is part of a study of blood T cell repertoires in COVID-19. Sequenced by immunoSEQ multiplex PCR; TCRdb stores in-frame clones only, minus some. This table holds 200,000 to 250,000 clones, 75% to 90% found once. The sequence derives from a woman between 25 and 40 years old who had been exposed to COVID-19. The sample taken for sequencing was PBMCs or T cells enriched from blood (not recorded which). This rearrangement joins TRBV3-1 (or the pseudogene TRBV3-2) to TRBJ2-7, with D unresolved. CDR3 in DNA: TGTGCCAGCAGCCTCGACACAGCCGCCTACGAGCAGTACTTC. It translates to CASSLDTAAYEQYF.